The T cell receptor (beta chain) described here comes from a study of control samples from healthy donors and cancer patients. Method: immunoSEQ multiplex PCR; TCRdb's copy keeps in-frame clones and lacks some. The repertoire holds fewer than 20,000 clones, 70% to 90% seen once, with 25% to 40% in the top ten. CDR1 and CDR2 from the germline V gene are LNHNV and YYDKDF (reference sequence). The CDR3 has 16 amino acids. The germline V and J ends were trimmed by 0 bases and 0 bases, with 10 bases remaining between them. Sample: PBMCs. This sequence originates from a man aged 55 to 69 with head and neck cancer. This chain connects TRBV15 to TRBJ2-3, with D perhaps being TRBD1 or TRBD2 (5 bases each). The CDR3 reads CATSREIGASTDTQYF. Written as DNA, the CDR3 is TGTGCCACCAGCAGAGAAATCGGGGCTAGCACAGATACGCAGTATTTT.